A single sample is the source of the 7 T cell receptor beta chains below, sequenced in a study of blood T cell repertoires in COVID-19. Sequenced by immunoSEQ multiplex PCR; TCRdb stores in-frame clones only, minus some. The sample records about 200,000 clones, roughly 87% being singletons. Sequencing was carried out using peripheral blood. These receptors were taken from a man aged 35 to 55 with active or convalescent COVID-19.

The chain carries TRBV27 and TRBJ2-2, with 8 nucleotides matching TRBD2. Germline trimming cut 0 bases from V and 1 base from J; bases unmatched to any gene: 10. CDR1 is MNHEY, CDR2 SMNVEV, per germline (reference sequence). CDR3 length: 19 amino acids. Here the CDR3 reads CASSLSMWLAGLNTGELFF. CDR3 nucleotide sequence: TGTGCCAGCAGTTTATCGATGTGGCTAGCGGGCCTGAACACCGGGGAGCTGTTTTTT.

The CDR3 spells CASSDSGYRGSEQFF. CDR3 nucleotides: TGTGCCAGCAGTGACTCGGGCTACAGGGGGAGTGAGCAGTTCTTC. The J gene is TRBJ2-1, the V gene TRBV6-4; TRBD1 aligns across 8 bases. The length of the CDR3 is 15 residues. Germline V gene data show CDR1 as MRHNA and CDR2 as SNTAGT. J lost 9 bases, V lost 0 bases, and 7 bases had no gene match.

This chain links TRBV23-1 with TRBJ1-6, with 7 nucleotides matching TRBD1. TRBV23-1 is classed as an ORF, of uncertain function. This CDR3 region has 21 residues. With V trimmed by 0 bases and J by 6 bases, 20 bases remained unmatched. CDR3 nucleotides: TGCGCCAGCAGTCAATCCGGTTGGGCAGGGGGACCGGCCTTTGTTAATTCACCCCTCCACTTT. Translating it yields CASSQSGWAGGPAFVNSPLHF.

This chain connects TRBV28 to TRBJ1-1, with D unresolved. This CDR3 region has 13 residues. The V gene's germline CDR1 is MDHEN and CDR2 SYDVKM. V was pared by 3 bases and J by 11 bases, with 16 bases between. CDR3 sequence (DNA): TGTGCCAGCAGTTTCACTGGGTCCTTCAGGGCTTTCTTT. Translating it yields CASSFTGSFRAFF.

The chain couples TRBV6-2 or TRBV6-3 to TRBJ2-7; 7 positions match TRBD2. The CDR3 runs to 14 residues. Germline-derived CDR1 and CDR2 are MNHEY and SVGEGT. Unmatched junction bases numbered 4, after V lost 1 base and J lost 4 bases. The CDR3 protein is CASSYWLAVYEQYF. CDR3 bases: TGTGCCAGCAGTTACTGGCTAGCGGTATACGAGCAGTACTTC.

The V and J genes are TRBV11-2 and TRBJ1-1; unclear D gene. The CDR3 runs 12 residues. Germline CDR1 is SGHAT and CDR2 is FQNNGV. V was trimmed by 3 bases and J by 0 bases, leaving 2 bases between them. The CDR3 sequence: CASSFMNTEAFF. In nucleotides, the CDR3 is TGTGCCAGCAGCTTTATGAACACTGAAGCTTTCTTT.

V gene TRBV24-1 combines with J gene TRBJ2-2, with 7 bases that match TRBD1. This CDR3 is built from 15 residues. Germline values: CDR1 KGHDR, CDR2 SFDVKD. J lost 0 bases, V lost 6 bases, and 3 bases had no gene match. The CDR3 nucleotides read TGTGCCACCAGTCGTGGGACAGCGAACACCGGGGAGCTGTTTTTT. Translation: CATSRGTANTGELFF.